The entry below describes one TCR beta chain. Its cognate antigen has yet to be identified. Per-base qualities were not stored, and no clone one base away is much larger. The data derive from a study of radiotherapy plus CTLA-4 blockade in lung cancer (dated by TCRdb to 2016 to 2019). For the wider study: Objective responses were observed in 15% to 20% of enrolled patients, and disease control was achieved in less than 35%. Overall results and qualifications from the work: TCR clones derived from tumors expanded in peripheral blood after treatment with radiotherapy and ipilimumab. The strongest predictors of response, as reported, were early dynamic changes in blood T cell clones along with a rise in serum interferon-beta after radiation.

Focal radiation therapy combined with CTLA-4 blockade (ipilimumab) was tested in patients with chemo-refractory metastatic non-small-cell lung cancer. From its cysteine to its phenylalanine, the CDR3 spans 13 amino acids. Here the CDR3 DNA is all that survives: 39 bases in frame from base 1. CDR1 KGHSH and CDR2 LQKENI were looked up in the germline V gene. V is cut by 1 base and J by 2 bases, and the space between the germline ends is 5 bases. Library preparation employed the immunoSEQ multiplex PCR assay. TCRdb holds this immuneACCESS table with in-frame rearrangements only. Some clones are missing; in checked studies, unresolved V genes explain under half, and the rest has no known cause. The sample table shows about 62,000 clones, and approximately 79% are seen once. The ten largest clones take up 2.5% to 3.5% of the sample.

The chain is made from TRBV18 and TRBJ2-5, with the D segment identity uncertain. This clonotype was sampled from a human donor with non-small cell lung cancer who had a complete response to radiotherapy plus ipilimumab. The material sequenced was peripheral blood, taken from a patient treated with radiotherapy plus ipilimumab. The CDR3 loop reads CASSPHRQETQYF. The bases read TGTGCCAGCTCACCACACAGACAAGAGACCCAGTACTTC.